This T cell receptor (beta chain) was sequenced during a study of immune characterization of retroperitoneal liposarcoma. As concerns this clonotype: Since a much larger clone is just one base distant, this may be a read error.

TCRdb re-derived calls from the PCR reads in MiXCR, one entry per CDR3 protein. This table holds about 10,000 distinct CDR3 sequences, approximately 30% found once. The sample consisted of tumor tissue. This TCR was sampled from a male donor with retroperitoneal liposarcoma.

As DNA, the CDR3 is TGTGCCAGCAGTTCTCCGGGACTAGCGGTATACGAGCAGTTCTTC. It translates to CASSSPGLAVYEQFF. V is TRBV7-2 and J is TRBJ2-1; TRBD2 matches 11 bases. The germline CDR1 and CDR2 sequences are SGHTA and FQGNSA. The CDR3 length is 15 residues. Losses at the gene ends were 6 bases for V and 10 bases for J; bases not matched to a gene: 11.